This TCR beta chain was captured in a study of T cells in Graves' hyperthyroidism and ophthalmopathy. Study-wide findings and caveats: The model forecast ophthalmopathy, anticipating it by a median around 6.4 months before onset. The majority of expanded thyroid clonotypes above 0.001 also appeared in blood.

This clonotype was detected many times. No antigen is known for it. Amplification targeted TCR beta CDR3 regions from RNA transcripts. In the first-round RT-PCR of the TCR CDR3, the HTBI primer set was used. Each CDR3 protein is one row after TCRdb ran MiXCR on the multiplex PCR reads. The sample yields around 620,000 distinct CDR3 sequences, about half seen once. This TCR was recovered from an adult woman with Graves' disease, either hyperthyroidism or ophthalmopathy (not recorded which). Sequences were obtained from peripheral blood or thyroid tissue (not recorded which).

The CDR3 region is CAISELLAGGAETQYF. The CDR3 nucleotides are TGTGCCATCAGTGAGTTACTAGCGGGAGGAGCGGAGACCCAGTACTTC. The chain joins TRBV10-3 to TRBJ2-5; 12 bases agree with TRBD2. The CDR3 covers 16 residues. The V gene's germline CDR1 is ENHRY and CDR2 SYGVKD. The ends lost 1 base at V and 5 bases at J; junction bases unmatched: 5.